Listed here are 25 T cell receptor beta chains from one sample, sequenced in a study of beta chain features in type 1 diabetes. Study-level points and caveats: Moderately but significantly shorter TCRB CDR3s were found in Type 1 diabetes patients in all four CD4+ subsets.

Antigens for these TCRs are unknown. The whole isolated RNA underwent reverse transcription, so sequencing captured expressed TCRB transcripts. Here immunoSEQ multiplex PCR was the method, and the copy in TCRdb shows in-frame clones only, minus some. The table records 250,000 or so clones, about a fifth of them present only once. Sequencing used naive CD4+ T cells from blood. These receptors were collected from a middle-aged woman with type 1 diabetes.

This clone came up a few times. This rearrangement joins TRBV18 to TRBJ2-5; a possible D gene is TRBD2 (5 bases). The germline V gene has CDR1 KGHSH and CDR2 LQKENI. V shed 3 bases and J shed 5 bases, with 10 bases lying between them. This CDR3 comprises 13 residues. The CDR3 nucleotides read TGTGCCAGCTCACCCTGGACTGGGGAGACCCAGTACTTC. It specifies CASSPWTGETQYF.

There are a few counts of this clone. This rearrangement joins TRBV30 to TRBJ2-7; D is uncertain. This CDR3 comprises 12 residues. Between the trimmed V and J ends, which lost 2 bases and 4 bases, there was a span of 9 bases. Germline V CDR1 and CDR2: GTSNPN, SVGIG (reference sequence). The CDR3 coding sequence is TGTGCCTGGAGTCCTTCCCCGTACGAGCAGTACTTC. Translating it yields CAWSPSPYEQYF.

This clone was seen more than once but under ten times. The chain has TRBV28 and TRBJ1-1; a weak D match, TRBD1 (6 bases). V shed 7 bases and J shed 5 bases, with 20 bases lying between them. Germline values: CDR1 MDHEN, CDR2 SYDVKM. The CDR3 contains 15 residues. The CDR3 DNA follows: TGTGCCAGCATCTCCAACCGCAGGGGTTGGACTGAAGCTTTCTTT. The encoded protein is CASISNRRGWTEAFF.

This rearrangement joins TRBV5-4 to TRBJ1-1, with TRBD1 matching 9 bases. V lost 2 bases, J lost 4 bases, and 6 bases stayed unmatched. The CDR3 spans 15 residues. The germline V gene has CDR1 SGHNT and CDR2 YYREEE (reference sequence). CDR3 in amino acids: CASSLEQGAGTEAFF. The CDR3 region has the DNA TGTGCCAGCAGCTTAGAACAGGGGGCCGGCACTGAAGCTTTCTTT.

The CDR3 coding sequence is TGTGCCAGCAGCGTGCATGAACAGGGCAATGAGCAGTTCTTC. Translation: CASSVHEQGNEQFF. V usage is TRBV9 and J usage is TRBJ2-1; D perhaps matches TRBD1 (6 bases). Germline CDR1 SGDLS, CDR2 YYNGEE. V shed 2 bases and J shed 6 bases, with 12 bases lying between them. The CDR3 is 14 residues long.

Only a few counts were recorded for this clone. The genes are TRBV2 and TRBJ1-5; no clear D. The CDR3 extends over 14 amino acids. V was trimmed by 1 base and J by 4 bases, leaving 8 bases between them. Germline loops: CDR1 SNHLY, CDR2 FYNNEI. The CDR3: CASSEVVENQPQHF. CDR3 DNA: TGTGCCAGCAGTGAAGTGGTGGAGAATCAGCCCCAGCATTTT.

V gene TRBV9 combines with J gene TRBJ2-1; 12 bases map to TRBD2. CDR1 is SGDLS, CDR2 YYNGEE, per germline. V shed 4 bases, J shed 10 bases, and the junction held 9 bases outside the gene matches. CDR3 length equals 15 residues. CDR3 coding DNA: TGTGCCAGCAGCACCCGACTAGCGGGGGTCGTGGAGCAGTTCTTC. Residues: CASSTRLAGVVEQFF.

J is TRBJ1-1 and V is TRBV19; 8 bases map to TRBD1. The CDR3 contains 12 residues. The V and J ends lost 9 bases and 3 bases, in that order; junction bases with no gene match: 3. Germline-derived CDR1 and CDR2 are LNHDA and SQIVND (reference sequence). This chain's CDR3 is CASGTGYTEAFF. CDR3 nucleotide sequence: TGTGCCAGCGGGACAGGATACACTGAAGCTTTCTTT. The complete variable domain, with remaining parts taken from reference TRBV19 and TRBJ1-1, reads DGGITQSPKYLFRKEGQNVTLSCEQNLNHDAMYWYRQDPGQGLRLIYYSQIVNDFQKGDIAEGYSVSREKKESFPLTVTSAQKNPTAFYLCASGTGYTEAFFGQGTRLTVV.

This clone was seen only a few times. CDR3 DNA sequence: TGTGCCAGCAGCCCTCCCAGGGGGCCGAAGGGTGAGCAGTTCTTC. Translated: CASSPPRGPKGEQFF. The rearrangement uses TRBV11-2 and TRBJ2-1; TRBD1 matches at 8 bases. Germline values: CDR1 SGHAT, CDR2 FQNNGV. This CDR3 is built from 15 residues. The junction had 12 bases not matched to a gene; V was cut back by 5 bases and J by 9 bases. The entire variable domain, with the rest obtained from reference TRBV11-2 and TRBJ2-1, is as follows: EAGVAQSPRYKIIEKRQSVAFWCNPISGHATLYWYQQILGQGPKLLIQFQNNGVVDDSQLPKDRFSAERLKGVDSTLKIQPAKLEDSAVYLCASSPPRGPKGEQFFGPGTRLTVL.

The chain uses TRBV2 and TRBJ1-1; D may be TRBD1 (6 bases). V lost 6 bases, J lost 2 bases, and 13 bases lay in between. Germline CDR1 SNHLY, CDR2 FYNNEI. The CDR3 totals 14 residues. CDR3 region: CASSAQGPNTEAFF. DNA for the CDR3: TGTGCCAGCAGCGCGCAGGGGCCCAACACTGAAGCTTTCTTT.

A few counts support this clone. This rearrangement joins TRBV28 to TRBJ2-7; tentative D call: TRBD1 (5 bases). V gave up 6 bases and J gave up 3 bases, with 12 bases separating them. The CDR3 totals 13 residues. Looked up from germline, CDR1 is MDHEN and CDR2 is SYDVKM. The CDR3 nucleotides are TGTGCCAGCAGGAGGACATCCCTCTACGAGCAGTACTTC. Protein sequence: CASRRTSLYEQYF.

There are a few counts of this clone. V is TRBV7-9 and J is TRBJ2-2; 8 bases are shared with TRBD2. V shed 5 bases, J shed 1 base, and the junction held 9 bases outside the gene matches. The CDR3 loop spans 17 amino acids. Germline V gene lookup returns CDR1 SEHNR and CDR2 FQNEAQ (reference sequence). CDR3 amino acids: CASSPGWLAGNTGELFF. The CDR3 bases are TGTGCCAGCAGCCCGGGTTGGCTAGCGGGGAACACCGGGGAGCTGTTTTTT.

This clone was seen more than once but under ten times. The V and J genes are TRBV28 and TRBJ2-5; D unresolved. The CDR3 contains 11 residues. Between the trimmed V and J ends, which lost 3 bases and 5 bases, there was a span of 4 bases. Germline V gene sequence: CDR1 MDHEN, CDR2 SYDVKM. The DNA of the CDR3 is TGTGCCAGCAGTTTCGGGGAGACCCAGTACTTC. It encodes CASSFGETQYF.

This chain connects TRBV28 to TRBJ2-1; TRBD2 matches 14 bases. Looked up from germline, CDR1 is MDHEN and CDR2 is SYDVKM. This CDR3 spans 19 amino acids. V gave up 4 bases and J gave up 1 base; unmatched junction bases: 9. Here the CDR3 reads CASSSRTSGRKGSYNEQFF. CDR3 coding DNA: TGTGCCAGCAGTTCCCGGACTAGCGGGAGGAAAGGGTCCTACAATGAGCAGTTCTTC.

A few counts support this clone. The chain combines TRBV9 with TRBJ2-3, with 7 bases lining up with TRBD2. The CDR3 is made up of 17 amino acids. J lost 8 bases, V lost 3 bases, and 18 bases had no gene match. CDR1 is SGDLS and CDR2 is YYNGEE in the germline V gene. Here the CDR3 DNA reads TGTGCCAGCAGCGCCCCCCACTCCGGCGGGAGCGCCGGTACGCAGTATTTT. Encoded protein: CASSAPHSGGSAGTQYF.

This clone was seen more than once but under ten times. The sample carries other DNA sequences with the same CDR3. V and J are TRBV29-1 and TRBJ2-3; TRBD2 aligns across 7 bases. CDR1 is SQVTM and CDR2 is ANQGSEA in the germline V gene. This CDR3 region has 13 residues. The CDR3 sequence: CSGSGPSTDTQYF. CDR3 in DNA: TGCAGTGGTAGCGGGCCTAGCACAGATACGCAGTATTTT.

This clone was recorded a few times. V usage is TRBV20-1 and J usage is TRBJ2-1; 8 bases are a match to TRBD1. The germline CDR1 and CDR2 sequences are DFQATT and SNEGSKA (reference sequence). The J segment lost 8 bases and the V segment lost 6 bases, leaving 3 bases of the junction unmatched. CDR3 size: 11 residues. CDR3 region: CSARTGYEQFF. The CDR3 DNA reads TGCAGTGCGCGGACAGGGTATGAGCAGTTCTTC.

This clone was recorded a few times. The chain has TRBV4-2 and TRBJ2-7, with 9 bases aligning to TRBD2. The CDR3 is 16 amino acids. Germline V gene sequence: CDR1 LGHNA, CDR2 YNFKEQ. Losses at the gene ends were 3 bases for V and 1 base for J; bases not matched to a gene: 7. The CDR3 coding sequence is TGTGCCAGCAGCCACGGACTAGCGAAGGAGTCCTACGAGCAGTACTTC. Residues: CASSHGLAKESYEQYF.

There are a few counts of this clone. The rearrangement joins TRBV21-1 to TRBJ2-5; TRBD2 was called by the table and not checked on the DNA. TRBV21-1 is assigned pseudogene status. This CDR3 is built from 12 residues. CDR3 protein: CASSPCRETQYF. Here the CDR3 DNA reads TGTGCCAGCAGCCCCTGTCGGGAGACCCAGTACTTC.

This clone was observed a handful of times. The rearrangement joins TRBV7-9 to TRBJ2-3; D gene ambiguous. Germline V gives CDR1 SEHNR, CDR2 FQNEAQ (reference sequence). The CDR3 totals 13 residues. With 5 bases removed from V and 4 bases from J, the gap between germline ends came to 10 bases. CDR3 coding DNA: TGTGCCAGCAGCCGCGATGGTCCAGATACGCAGTATTTT. Protein product: CASSRDGPDTQYF. The complete variable domain, with remaining parts taken from reference TRBV7-9 and TRBJ2-3, reads DTGVSQNPRHKITKRGQNVTFRCDPISEHNRLYWYRQTLGQGPEFLTYFQNEAQLEKSRLLSDRFSAERPKGSFSTLEIQRTEQGDSAMYLCASSRDGPDTQYFGPGTRLTVL.

This clone turned up a few times. The CDR3 DNA sequence: TGTGCCAGCAGCTCGAGGACAGGGAGAGGCGAGCAGTTCTTC. It yields the protein CASSSRTGRGEQFF. V and J are TRBV5-4 and TRBJ2-1; the match to TRBD1 covers 8 bases. The CDR3 has 14 residues. Germline V CDR1 and CDR2: SGHNT, YYREEE (reference sequence). V lost 3 bases, J lost 10 bases, and 9 bases stayed unmatched.

This clone was found a few times. V usage is TRBV19 and J usage is TRBJ2-2, with D perhaps matching TRBD2 (6 bases). Germline V gene data show CDR1 as LNHDA and CDR2 as SQIVND (reference sequence). The CDR3 is 14 amino acids. V shed 7 bases and J shed 5 bases, with 14 bases lying between them. This chain's CDR3 is CASTPRERTGELFF. The CDR3 bases are TGTGCCAGTACCCCCCGGGAGCGGACCGGGGAGCTGTTTTTT. Together with reference TRBV19 and TRBJ2-2, the CDR3 gives the full variable domain: DGGITQSPKYLFRKEGQNVTLSCEQNLNHDAMYWYRQDPGQGLRLIYYSQIVNDFQKGDIAEGYSVSREKKESFPLTVTSAQKNPTAFYLCASTPRERTGELFFGEGSRLTVL.

The chain combines TRBV11-2 with TRBJ2-2, with D perhaps matching TRBD1 (6 bases). Germline lookup yields CDR1 SGHAT and CDR2 FQNNGV. V shed 6 bases and J shed 6 bases, with 20 bases lying between them. CDR3 length: 16 residues. CDR3 region: CASSSWTAGLPGELFF. DNA of the CDR3: TGTGCCAGCAGTTCTTGGACAGCCGGGCTCCCCGGGGAGCTGTTTTTT.

The chain joins TRBV5-6 to TRBJ1-6, with no clear D. Trimming stripped 4 bases from V and 4 bases from J, with 12 bases between. From germline, CDR1 is SGHDT and CDR2 YYEEEE. The CDR3 totals 15 residues. The DNA for the CDR3 is TGTGCCAGCAGCCTCAGATGGCCTTATAATTCACCCCTCCACTTT. Protein sequence: CASSLRWPYNSPLHF.

This clone came up a few times. J is TRBJ1-1 and V is TRBV14, with D maybe TRBD1 (6 bases). V was trimmed by 2 bases and J by 10 bases, leaving 17 bases between them. The CDR3 is 14 residues long. CDR1 is SGHDN, CDR2 FVKESK, per germline. CDR3 sequence (DNA): TGTGCCAGCAGCCAAATAATCCGACAGGATGGAGCTTTCTTT. Protein sequence: CASSQIIRQDGAFF.